The following is a T cell receptor beta chain sequence with its context. The data belong to a study of blood T cell repertoires in COVID-19. TCRdb's table, derived via immunoSEQ multiplex PCR, lists solely in-frame clones and lacks some. The sample lists tens of thousands of clones; roughly 90% were seen once. V lost 4 bases and J lost 3, with 10 bases in between. Germline V gene data show CDR1 as LGHDT and CDR2 as YNNKEL (reference sequence). CDR3 length equals 13 residues. The chain has TRBV3-1 (or the pseudogene TRBV3-2) and TRBJ2-7; D possibly corresponds to TRBD2 (5 bases). The receptor was isolated from a man aged 60-69 years with active or convalescent COVID-19. Sequencing used peripheral blood. Here the CDR3 DNA reads TGTGCCAGCAGCCGAGGGTTCTACTACGAGCAGTACTTC. Protein sequence: CASSRGFYYEQYF.